One and the same sample provided the 10 T cell receptor beta chains below, sequenced in a study of OX40 agonist ivuxolimab in advanced cancers. TCRdb's copy holds only in-frame clones and misses some; the assay was immunoSEQ multiplex PCR. The sample has tens of thousands of clones; about 80% are singletons. Sequencing was performed on CD4+ or CD8+ T cells sorted from blood, taken in a trial of the OX40 agonist ivuxolimab. The receptors derive from an adult with an advanced solid tumor such as melanoma, head and neck, liver or kidney cancer.

The chain uses TRBV28 and TRBJ1-1, with D unresolved. In germline, CDR1 is MDHEN, CDR2 SYDVKM. CDR3 length equals 14 residues. Trimming pared 5 bases from V and 1 base from J, leaving 11 bases between. The CDR3, as DNA: TGTGCCAGCAGTCCCTACGGAGGGAACACTGAAGCTTTCTTT. Its protein product is CASSPYGGNTEAFF.

This clone was counted only a few times. V is TRBV15 and J is TRBJ1-1; D gene unclear. Trimming stripped 0 bases from V and 0 bases from J, with 5 bases between. CDR1 and CDR2 (germline): LNHNV, YYDKDF (reference sequence). The CDR3 has 14 amino acids. The CDR3 region is CATSRDTMNTEAFF. The CDR3 DNA is TGTGCCACCAGCAGAGATACAATGAACACTGAAGCTTTCTTT.

This clone was counted once. This chain joins TRBV28 and TRBJ1-1; tentatively, D is TRBD1 (5 bases). Looked up from germline, CDR1 is MDHEN and CDR2 is SYDVKM. This CDR3 spans 15 amino acids. V shed 4 bases and J shed 0 bases, with 12 bases lying between them. CDR3 sequence (DNA): TGTGCCAGCAGTTCAAAAGGGGTCATGAACACTGAAGCTTTCTTT. Translating it yields CASSSKGVMNTEAFF.

This sequence joins TRBV6-1 and TRBJ1-5; 7 positions agree with TRBD1. Germline V gene data show CDR1 as MNHNS and CDR2 as SASEGT. This CDR3 has 14 residues. J lost 5 bases, V lost 7 bases, and 8 bases had no gene match. The CDR3, as DNA: TGTGCCAGCAAAAGAGGGGGCCCCGATCAGCCCCAGCATTTT. Translated, it gives CASKRGGPDQPQHF.

V and J are TRBV4-2 and TRBJ1-5; no clear D gene. Germline V gives CDR1 LGHNA, CDR2 YNFKEQ. V gave up 0 bases and J gave up 3 bases, with 12 bases separating them. The CDR3 is made up of 16 amino acids. CDR3 DNA: TGTGCCAGCAGCCAAGATATTCTGCAGGTCAATCAGCCCCAGCATTTT. Its translation: CASSQDILQVNQPQHF.

The V gene is TRBV25-1, the J gene TRBJ1-1, with D possibly being TRBD1 (6 bases). Germline CDR1 is MGHDK and CDR2 is SYGVNS. The CDR3 sequence is 16 residues long. Trimming took 1 base from V and 4 from J, leaving 16 bases between them. CDR3 protein: CASSESGRGRATEAFF. The CDR3 DNA reads as TGTGCCAGCAGTGAATCGGGCAGGGGAAGGGCCACTGAAGCTTTCTTT.

Turning to this clone: At the DNA level, this CDR3 is encoded by other sequences in the same sample as well. The chain joins TRBV11-3 to TRBJ2-7, with 10 nucleotides matching TRBD1. The CDR3 extends over 15 amino acids. The V gene end was trimmed by 3 bases and the J gene end by 2 bases; junction bases not matched to a gene: 4. CDR1 is SGHNT, CDR2 YENEEA, per germline. CDR3 bases: TGTGCCAGCAGCTTTCGGGGGACAGGGGCCTACGAGCAGTACTTC. Its translation is CASSFRGTGAYEQYF.

The chain uses TRBV5-4 and TRBJ1-3; D might be TRBD1 (5 bases). Between the trimmed V and J ends, which lost 4 bases and 7 bases, there was a span of 15 bases. Looked up from germline, CDR1 is SGHNT and CDR2 is YYREEE (reference sequence). CDR3 length: 14 residues. The chain's CDR3 is CASSTGGGGNTIYF. The CDR3 DNA sequence: TGTGCCAGCAGCACCGGCGGGGGTGGCAACACCATATATTTT.

The chain is built from TRBV10-2 and TRBJ2-7; possibly TRBD2 for D (7 bases). Trimming cost V 6 bases and J 0 bases, with 15 bases left between them. The CDR3 spans 15 residues. CDR1 and CDR2 (germline): WSHSY, SAAADI. The CDR3 DNA follows: TGCGCCAGCAGGAGAGGGGGGGGGAGCTCCTACGAGCAGTACGTC. Protein sequence: CASRRGGGSSYEQYV.

The V gene is TRBV6-5, the J gene TRBJ1-5, with D unresolved. Germline CDR1 and CDR2: MNHEY and SVGAGI. V dropped 5 bases and J dropped 5 bases, with 7 bases sitting between them. The CDR3 runs 12 residues. The CDR3 spells CASSQNDQPQHF. The CDR3 DNA sequence: TGTGCCAGCAGTCAGAACGATCAGCCCCAGCATTTT.